One sample yielded the 20 T cell receptor beta chains listed below, sequenced in a study of cytomegalovirus exposure and HLA in healthy donors. 60 Vbeta and 13 Jbeta primers were used in PCR. TCRdb keeps only in-frame clones here, not all; method: immunoSEQ multiplex PCR. The sample shows about 82,000 clones, 85% to 90% of them seen only once. Material: PBMCs. All receptors come from a man aged 18-30 years in good health and CMV-seronegative.

The gene calls are TRBV2 and TRBJ2-3; perhaps TRBD1 as D (6 bases). The CDR3 runs 13 residues. V lost 6 bases and J lost 4, with 11 bases in between. Germline V gene lookup returns CDR1 SNHLY and CDR2 FYNNEI. CDR3 sequence reads: CASRGTGPDTQYF. In DNA form, the CDR3 reads TGTGCCAGCAGGGGCACAGGGCCAGATACGCAGTATTTT.

This sequence joins TRBV9 and TRBJ2-1; 14 bases line up with TRBD2. Germline CDR1 reads SGDLS; CDR2 reads YYNGEE. The CDR3 contains 16 residues. J was trimmed by 7 bases and V by 2 bases; bases with no gene match: 5. The DNA of the CDR3 is TGTGCCAGCAGCGTTCGACTAGCGGGAGGGCGTAATGAGCAGTTCTTC. Translation: CASSVRLAGGRNEQFF.

This rearrangement joins TRBV4-3 to TRBJ2-5; 10 bases are a match to TRBD1. The germline gives CDR1 LGHNA, CDR2 YSLEER. Trimming removed 0 bases from V and 3 bases from J; junction bases left unmatched: 7. The CDR3 is made up of 17 amino acids. The CDR3 nucleotides are TGCGCCAGCAGCCAAGAGTTTCTGGGACAGGGGAAAGAGACCCAGTACTTC. Translation: CASSQEFLGQGKETQYF.

The CDR3 region is CASSRAGSEQYF. The DNA of the CDR3 is TGTGCCAGCAGCCGAGCGGGAAGTGAGCAGTACTTC. The chain links TRBV5-4 to TRBJ2-5, with 7 bases lining up with TRBD2. The germline gives CDR1 SGHNT, CDR2 YYREEE (reference sequence). After removal of 4 bases from V and 11 bases from J, the junction contained 8 bases not matched to a gene. This CDR3 is 12 amino acids long.

The chain has TRBV5-8 and TRBJ2-1; 8 bases line up with TRBD2. CDR1 is SGHTS, CDR2 YDEGEE, per germline. Trimming removed 0 bases from V and 6 bases from J; junction bases left unmatched: 8. CDR3 length: 16 residues. The CDR3 loop is CASSLELSAGANEQFF. For the CDR3, the DNA is TGTGCCAGCAGCTTGGAACTCTCAGCGGGAGCCAATGAGCAGTTCTTC.

The chain is built from TRBV7-2 and TRBJ1-3; a possible D gene is TRBD1 (6 bases). V was trimmed by 7 bases and J by 0 bases, leaving 19 bases between them. Per germline, CDR1 SGHTA and CDR2 FQGNSA. CDR3 length: 17 amino acids. The DNA for the CDR3 is TGTGCCAGCAACTTTCCACCAGGGGCAGACTCTGGAAACACCATATATTTT. Protein product: CASNFPPGADSGNTIYF. The full variable domain, completed using reference TRBV7-2 and TRBJ1-3, is GAGVSQSPSNKVTEKGKDVELRCDPISGHTALYWYRQSLGQGLEFLIYFQGNSAPDKSGLPSDRFSAERTGGSVSTLTIQRTQQEDSAVYLCASNFPPGADSGNTIYFGEGSWLTVV.

The genes are TRBV9 and TRBJ1-2; possibly TRBD1 for D (5 bases). The V end was cut by 3 bases, the J end by 2 bases, with 14 bases between. The CDR3 is 15 residues long. Germline V gene data show CDR1 as SGDLS and CDR2 as YYNGEE. CDR3 amino acids: CASSARRGINYGYTF. CDR3 coding DNA: TGTGCCAGCAGCGCCCGTAGGGGAATCAACTATGGCTACACCTTC.

V gene TRBV7-9 combines with J gene TRBJ2-7; 7 bases match TRBD1. Germline V CDR1 and CDR2: SEHNR, FQNEAQ (reference sequence). The CDR3 sequence is 17 residues long. The trim removed 8 bases at V and 6 bases at J, leaving 22 bases unmatched. The CDR3 DNA sequence: TGTGCCAGCCACCTTAGCCGCCCCGGGACAGAACGATCCGAGCAGTACTTC. Protein sequence: CASHLSRPGTERSEQYF.

The CDR3 spells CASSERQGSGYTF. DNA for the CDR3: TGTGCCAGCAGTGAGCGTCAGGGCTCTGGCTACACCTTC. The chain uses TRBV6-5 and TRBJ1-2, with TRBD1 as a possible D gene (5 bases). In germline, CDR1 is MNHEY, CDR2 SVGAGI. The CDR3 loop spans 13 amino acids. V lost 5 bases and J lost 7, with 14 bases in between.

The V call is TRBV11-3, the J call TRBJ2-1, with 7 bases identical to TRBD2. CDR1 SGHNT and CDR2 YENEEA come from the germline V gene. This CDR3 comprises 14 residues. The J segment lost 6 bases and the V segment lost 1 base, leaving 3 bases of the junction unmatched. CDR3 loop: CASSLGLASNEQFF. The CDR3 DNA sequence: TGTGCCAGCAGCTTAGGACTAGCTTCCAATGAGCAGTTCTTC.

V usage is TRBV18 and J usage is TRBJ2-1; D is possibly TRBD1 (5 bases). The ends were cut back, 3 bases at V and 0 bases at J, with 9 bases in the middle. CDR1 is KGHSH, CDR2 LQKENI, per germline. This CDR3 comprises 15 residues. CDR3 amino acids: CASSPYRNSYNEQFF. The CDR3 nucleotides are TGTGCCAGCTCACCCTACAGGAACTCCTACAATGAGCAGTTCTTC.

The V gene is TRBV11-2, the J gene TRBJ2-2, with TRBD2 matching 8 bases. Germline V gene data show CDR1 as SGHAT and CDR2 as FQNNGV. The CDR3 is made up of 16 amino acids. The junction had 5 bases not matched to a gene; V was cut back by 2 bases and J by 3 bases. DNA for the CDR3: TGTGCCAGCAGCTTATTGACCGGGAGGGACACCGGGGAGCTGTTTTTT. The encoded protein is CASSLLTGRDTGELFF.

The V and J genes are TRBV5-1 and TRBJ2-1, with 8 nucleotides matching TRBD2. Germline CDR1 is SGHRS and CDR2 is YFSETQ. The V segment lost 8 bases and the J segment 5 bases; nucleotides outside the gene matches: 12. The CDR3 is 15 amino acids. CDR3 DNA: TGCGCCAGAGGGCAGGGCGGGGGGAGTAACAATGAGCAGTTCTTC. It specifies CARGQGGGSNNEQFF.

This rearrangement joins TRBV5-4 to TRBJ2-7; TRBD1 agrees at 7 bases. With V trimmed by 5 bases and J by 5 bases, 7 bases remained unmatched. CDR3 length: 13 residues. Per the germline V gene, CDR1 is SGHNT and CDR2 is YYREEE (reference sequence). Written as DNA, the CDR3 is TGTGCCAGCAGTTGGGACAGAGCAGACGAGCAGTACTTC. Encoded protein: CASSWDRADEQYF.

In its sample, this clone was seen a few times. J is TRBJ2-1 and V is TRBV14; 9 bases match TRBD2. This CDR3 contains 16 residues. Germline CDR1 reads SGHDN; CDR2 reads FVKESK. Trimming took 4 bases from V and 7 from J; bases not matched to a gene: 11. The CDR3 loop reads CASSPTFSGSINEQFF. The CDR3 coding sequence is TGTGCCAGCAGCCCGACGTTTAGCGGGAGTATTAATGAGCAGTTCTTC.

The chain links TRBV15 to TRBJ1-3; no definite D call. CDR3 length: 14 amino acids. V lost 5 bases and J 0 bases, leaving 8 bases between the germline ends. Germline lookup yields CDR1 LNHNV and CDR2 YYDKDF (reference sequence). CDR3: CATSHASSGNTIYF. The CDR3 region has the DNA TGTGCCACCAGCCACGCGAGCTCTGGAAACACCATATATTTT.

The chain is built from TRBV11-2 and TRBJ1-6; 8 bases map to TRBD1. V gave up 4 bases and J gave up 10 bases; unmatched junction bases: 3. This CDR3 has 13 amino acids. Per germline, CDR1 SGHAT and CDR2 FQNNGV. This CDR3 is CASSWGQESPLHF. CDR3 sequence (DNA): TGTGCCAGCAGCTGGGGACAGGAATCACCCCTCCACTTT.

The gene calls are TRBV5-1 and TRBJ1-1, with D tentatively TRBD1 (5 bases). This CDR3 spans 14 amino acids. CDR1 and CDR2 (germline): SGHRS, YFSETQ. Trimming left V 0 bases short and J 2 bases short, with 8 bases between. The CDR3 here is CASSLDGGNTEAFF. DNA of the CDR3: TGCGCCAGCAGCTTGGACGGGGGAAACACTGAAGCTTTCTTT.

V is TRBV7-2 and J is TRBJ2-5; TRBD2 matches at 12 bases. The CDR3 spans 16 residues. V lost 5 bases, J lost 5 bases, and 9 bases stayed unmatched. From germline, CDR1 is SGHTA and CDR2 FQGNSA. This CDR3 is CASSTTSGRLRETQYF. CDR3 nucleotide sequence: TGTGCCAGCAGCACCACTAGCGGGAGGTTGAGGGAGACCCAGTACTTC.

The chain carries TRBV2 and TRBJ2-1; TRBD1 is a possible D gene (7 bases). Trimming stripped 6 bases from V and 8 bases from J, with 20 bases between. Germline V gene data show CDR1 as SNHLY and CDR2 as FYNNEI. The CDR3 length is 15 residues. CDR3 residues: CASREYNRGGDEQFF. In DNA form, the CDR3 reads TGTGCCAGCAGGGAGTACAACAGGGGAGGCGATGAGCAGTTCTTC.